The 27 T cell receptor beta chains below all came from one sample that was sequenced in a study of blood T cell repertoires in COVID-19. Sequenced by immunoSEQ multiplex PCR; TCRdb stores in-frame clones only, minus some. The data contain about 200,000 clones, around 84% of them seen just once; the ten biggest clones take up 20%. Material: peripheral blood. The receptors originated from a human donor in a cohort sampled during active COVID-19.

V is TRBV5-5 and J is TRBJ2-1; D call uncertain. V was trimmed by 2 bases and J by 0 bases, leaving 9 bases between them. The length of the CDR3 is 15 residues. Germline V gives CDR1 SGHKS, CDR2 YYEKEE (reference sequence). CDR3 nucleotide sequence: TGTGCCAGCAGCTTCAAAGATAGCTCCTACAATGAGCAGTTCTTC. Translating gives CASSFKDSSYNEQFF. Filled out from reference TRBV5-5 and TRBJ2-1, the complete variable domain reads DAGVTQSPTHLIKTRGQQVTLRCSPISGHKSVSWYQQVLGQGPQFIFQYYEKEERGRGNFPDRFSARQFPNYSSELNVNALLLGDSALYLCASSFKDSSYNEQFFGPGTRLTVL.

V gene TRBV19 combines with J gene TRBJ1-2; D remains ambiguous. The CDR3 length is 13 residues. The germline V gene has CDR1 LNHDA and CDR2 SQIVND (reference sequence). V gave up 11 bases and J gave up 6 bases, with 19 bases separating them. CDR3 DNA: TGTGCCGGCAAGTACTCGGGAATCGATGGCTACACCTTC. Its translation: CAGKYSGIDGYTF. Variable domain in full (rest from reference TRBV19 and TRBJ1-2): DGGITQSPKYLFRKEGQNVTLSCEQNLNHDAMYWYRQDPGQGLRLIYYSQIVNDFQKGDIAEGYSVSREKKESFPLTVTSAQKNPTAFYLCAGKYSGIDGYTFGSGTRLTVV.

The rearrangement links TRBV28 to TRBJ2-2, with D maybe TRBD1 (5 bases). This CDR3 is 9 amino acids long. Trimming removed 11 bases from V and 14 bases from J, with 12 bases in between. From germline, CDR1 is MDHEN and CDR2 SYDVKM. Written as DNA, the CDR3 is TGTGCCGGCGACAGAAGCCTGTTTTTT. This gives the protein CAGDRSLFF.

The V gene is TRBV6-5, the J gene TRBJ2-7, with 11 nucleotides matching TRBD1. Germline values: CDR1 MNHEY, CDR2 SVGAGI. V gave up 5 bases and J gave up 4 bases; unmatched junction bases: 7. The CDR3 consists of 15 residues. The CDR3 region has the DNA TGTGCCAGCAGTAATCCGGGACAGGGGGGTTACGAGCAGTACTTC. Residues: CASSNPGQGGYEQYF.

The genes are TRBV18 and TRBJ1-2; unclear D gene. The length of the CDR3 is 12 residues. The V end was cut by 4 bases, the J end by 11 bases, with 14 bases between. CDR1 is KGHSH and CDR2 is LQKENI in the germline V gene. The CDR3 sequence is CASSQDFSRYTF. Written as DNA, the CDR3 is TGTGCCAGCTCACAGGACTTTTCGAGGTACACCTTC. The whole variable domain, remainder taken from reference TRBV18 and TRBJ1-2, is NAGVMQNPRHLVRRRGQEARLRCSPMKGHSHVYWYRQLPEEGLKFMVYLQKENIIDESGMPKERFSAEFPKEGPSILRIQQVVRGDSAAYFCASSQDFSRYTFGSGTRLTVV.

This chain uses TRBV29-1 with TRBJ1-1; D gene ambiguous. Trimming removed 6 bases at V and 5 bases at J, with 13 bases between. This CDR3 comprises 12 residues. Germline values: CDR1 SQVTM, CDR2 ANQGSEA. The CDR3 nucleotides are TGCAGCGTGGGATGGGCGGGTACTGAAGCTTTCTTT. Its protein is CSVGWAGTEAFF.

The chain carries TRBV2 and TRBJ2-1; possibly TRBD2 for D (5 bases). Germline CDR1 SNHLY, CDR2 FYNNEI. This CDR3 region has 14 residues. The V and J ends lost 0 bases and 5 bases respectively, with 8 bases between them. CDR3 nucleotides: TGTGCCAGCAGTGAAGCGCTGGGAGACAATGAGCAGTTCTTC. Amino acids: CASSEALGDNEQFF.

The rearrangement uses TRBV6-5 and TRBJ2-1; 10 nucleotides align to TRBD2. There are 16 residues in the CDR3. V was clipped by 2 bases and J by 6 bases; unmatched bases: 7. CDR1 and CDR2 (germline): MNHEY, SVGAGI. This CDR3 reads CASSYTRTSGANEQFF. As DNA, the CDR3 is TGTGCCAGCAGTTACACACGGACTAGCGGAGCCAATGAGCAGTTCTTC.

This clone was counted only a few times. The chain joins TRBV7-9 to TRBJ2-7; a possible D gene is TRBD2 (6 bases). V lost 3 bases to trimming and J lost 2 bases, with 14 bases between them. The CDR3 loop spans 15 amino acids. The germline gives CDR1 SEHNR, CDR2 FQNEAQ (reference sequence). Written as DNA, the CDR3 is TGTGCCAGCAGCTTCCTCCGGGAGCCTCCCTACGAGCAGTACTTC. This gives the protein CASSFLREPPYEQYF.

As DNA, the CDR3 is TGTGCCAGCAGTTATCTACAGGGGTCAACTAATGAAAAACTGTTTTTT. As protein: CASSYLQGSTNEKLFF. The chain couples TRBV28 to TRBJ1-4, with 7 bases lining up with TRBD1. The germline gives CDR1 MDHEN, CDR2 SYDVKM. J lost 0 bases, V lost 4 bases, and 5 bases had no gene match. The CDR3 covers 16 residues. Complete variable domain (other parts from reference TRBV28 and TRBJ1-4): DVKVTQSSRYLVKRTGEKVFLECVQDMDHENMFWYRQDPGLGLRLIYFSYDVKMKEKGDIPEGYSVSREKKERFSLILESASTNQTSMYLCASSYLQGSTNEKLFFGSGTQLSVL.

The rearrangement uses TRBV3-1 (or the pseudogene TRBV3-2) and TRBJ2-3; a weak D match, TRBD2 (5 bases). The germline gives CDR1 LGHDT, CDR2 YNNKEL (reference sequence). V was trimmed by 1 base and J by 4 bases, leaving 9 bases between them. The CDR3 runs to 14 residues. DNA of the CDR3: TGTGCCAGCAGCCAAGTGCTAGCATCAGATACGCAGTATTTT. Protein product: CASSQVLASDTQYF.

This chain uses TRBV29-1 with TRBJ1-1, with D unclear. Trimming cost V 4 bases and J 5 bases, with 5 bases left between them. The CDR3 totals 10 residues. The V gene's germline CDR1 is SQVTM and CDR2 ANQGSEA. DNA of the CDR3: TGCAGCGTTGTCGGGACTGAAGCTTTCTTT. This translates into CSVVGTEAFF. The complete variable domain, with remaining parts taken from reference TRBV29-1 and TRBJ1-1, reads SAVISQKPSRDICQRGTSLTIQCQVDSQVTMMFWYRQQPGQSLTLIATANQGSEATYESGFVIDKFPISRPNLTFSTLTVSNMSPEDSSIYLCSVVGTEAFFGQGTRLTVV.

The chain employs TRBV6-5 and TRBJ2-5; no definite D call. V was pared by 6 bases and J by 3 bases, with 8 bases between. This CDR3 comprises 12 residues. Per the germline V gene, CDR1 is MNHEY and CDR2 is SVGAGI. This chain's CDR3 is CASRRSKETQYF. The CDR3 region has the DNA TGTGCCAGCAGGCGAAGCAAAGAGACCCAGTACTTC.

V is TRBV10-1 and J is TRBJ1-4; 10 positions match TRBD1. The CDR3 is 15 residues long. After removal of 0 bases from V and 8 bases from J, the junction contained 3 bases not matched to a gene. CDR1 WNHNN and CDR2 SYGVQD come from the germline V gene (reference sequence). CDR3 residues: CASSESTGGREKLFF. CDR3 DNA sequence: TGCGCCAGCAGTGAGTCGACAGGGGGCCGAGAAAAACTGTTTTTT.

The gene calls are TRBV3-1 (or the pseudogene TRBV3-2) and TRBJ2-2; maybe TRBD1 (6 bases). This CDR3 region has 12 residues. The germline CDR1 and CDR2 sequences are LGHDT and YNNKEL (reference sequence). V gave up 6 bases and J gave up 8 bases, with 10 bases separating them. The CDR3 DNA is TGTGCCAGCAGGCCAGGGGTAGGGGAGCTGTTTTTT. Protein product: CASRPGVGELFF.

The J gene is TRBJ1-1, the V gene TRBV28, with 7 bases that match TRBD1. With 1 base clipped from V and 0 bases from J, the junction kept 5 bases outside the gene matches. Germline V CDR1 and CDR2: MDHEN, SYDVKM. This CDR3 comprises 16 residues. The CDR3 coding sequence is TGTGCCAGCAGTTTATTGACAGGGCTTATGAACACTGAAGCTTTCTTT. As protein: CASSLLTGLMNTEAFF. The variable domain in full, completed from reference TRBV28 and TRBJ1-1, reads DVKVTQSSRYLVKRTGEKVFLECVQDMDHENMFWYRQDPGLGLRLIYFSYDVKMKEKGDIPEGYSVSREKKERFSLILESASTNQTSMYLCASSLLTGLMNTEAFFGQGTRLTVV.

The CDR3 nucleotides read TGTGCCAGAAGCCGGAATACGACAGGGATCCTGTGGGTGGACACTGAAGCTTTCTTT. It specifies CARSRNTTGILWVDTEAFF. This chain links TRBV5-3 with TRBJ1-1; 7 bases are shared with TRBD1. TRBV5-3 is an ORF; its function is uncertain. CDR3 length: 19 amino acids. J lost 3 bases, V lost 4 bases, and 21 bases had no gene match.

The chain carries TRBV2 and TRBJ1-1; D is undetermined. V lost 2 bases and J lost 0, with 10 bases in between. CDR1 and CDR2 from the germline V gene are SNHLY and FYNNEI. CDR3 length equals 15 residues. The CDR3 nucleotides are TGTGCCAGCAGTGAACGGGTCACTATGAACACTGAAGCTTTCTTT. Its protein product is CASSERVTMNTEAFF.

This chain connects TRBV7-2 to TRBJ2-1, with TRBD2 matching 9 bases. V lost 2 bases and J lost 9; bases outside the gene matches: 11. CDR1 and CDR2 from the germline V gene are SGHTA and FQGNSA. The CDR3 contains 16 residues. The CDR3 is CASSLSAGGPAVEQFF. CDR3 in DNA: TGTGCCAGCAGCTTATCGGCGGGAGGGCCCGCGGTTGAGCAGTTCTTC.

Concerning this clone: An end of the junction differs from the germline gene, which may be a read error. The chain links TRBV7-7 to TRBJ2-2; 7 bases fit TRBD1. Germline CDR1 is SSHAT and CDR2 is FNYEAQ (reference sequence). The length of the CDR3 is 15 residues. This CDR3 is CASSSLGGGTGELFF. CDR3 coding DNA: TGTGCTAGCAGCTCTTTAGGGGGCGGCACCGGGGAGCTGTTTTTT.

The chain couples TRBV6-6 to TRBJ2-2; a weak D match, TRBD2 (6 bases). V dropped 2 bases and J dropped 8 bases, with 12 bases sitting between them. There are 14 residues in the CDR3. Germline V lookup: CDR1 MNHNY, CDR2 SVGAGI (reference sequence). The CDR3 DNA reads TGTGCCAGCAGTTACCGCGGGGTACCAGGGGAGCTGTTTTTT. Translation: CASSYRGVPGELFF.

The chain links TRBV7-6 to TRBJ1-1; 7 bases align to TRBD1. This CDR3 contains 14 residues. V lost 4 bases to trimming and J lost 1 base; unmatched junction nucleotides: 3. Germline V gene sequence: CDR1 SGHVS, CDR2 FNYEAQ. This chain's CDR3 is CASSSDRENTEAFF. Here the CDR3 DNA reads TGTGCCAGCAGCTCAGACAGGGAGAACACTGAAGCTTTCTTT.

V is TRBV18 and J is TRBJ1-2; weak D call: TRBD1 (6 bases). The germline V gene has CDR1 KGHSH and CDR2 LQKENI. Trimming removed 4 bases at V and 3 bases at J, with 9 bases between. This CDR3 comprises 13 residues. The CDR3 protein is CASSRPGDYGYTF. The CDR3 DNA follows: TGTGCCAGCTCACGACCAGGGGACTATGGCTACACCTTC.

The V call is TRBV2, the J call TRBJ2-3; the D gene is possibly TRBD1 (5 bases). Trimming left V 6 bases short and J 0 bases short, with 10 bases between. The CDR3 runs 14 residues. Germline lookup yields CDR1 SNHLY and CDR2 FYNNEI. The CDR3 nucleotides are TGTGCCAGCAGAACAGGATTTAGCACAGATACGCAGTATTTT. It is translated as CASRTGFSTDTQYF.

This chain connects TRBV4-2 to TRBJ2-3; perhaps TRBD1 as D (5 bases). Looked up from germline, CDR1 is LGHNA and CDR2 is YNFKEQ. The V gene lost 0 bases and the J gene lost 2 bases, with 9 bases spanning the gap. CDR3 length: 15 amino acids. This CDR3 is CASSQEGHFTDTQYF. In nucleotides, the CDR3 is TGTGCCAGCAGCCAAGAGGGGCACTTCACAGATACGCAGTATTTT.

The sample holds one count of this clone. The chain joins TRBV6-6 to TRBJ2-5; perhaps TRBD2 as D (7 bases). The V gene lost 0 bases and the J gene lost 9 bases, with 8 bases spanning the gap. Germline V gene sequence: CDR1 MNHNY, CDR2 SVGAGI (reference sequence). The CDR3 has 12 residues. The CDR3 region is CASSYSGGPQYF. Here the CDR3 DNA reads TGTGCCAGCAGTTACTCGGGGGGGCCCCAGTACTTC.

The V gene is TRBV7-9, the J gene TRBJ1-6, with D possibly matching TRBD1 (5 bases). The CDR3 runs to 14 residues. The V gene lost 5 bases and the J gene lost 8 bases, with 13 bases spanning the gap. The germline CDR1 and CDR2 sequences are SEHNR and FQNEAQ (reference sequence). CDR3 residues: CASSRTTGDSPLHF. DNA of the CDR3: TGTGCCAGCAGCCGCACAACGGGGGATTCACCCCTCCACTTT. The whole variable domain, remainder taken from reference TRBV7-9 and TRBJ1-6, is DTGVSQNPRHKITKRGQNVTFRCDPISEHNRLYWYRQTLGQGPEFLTYFQNEAQLEKSRLLSDRFSAERPKGSFSTLEIQRTEQGDSAMYLCASSRTTGDSPLHFGNGTRLTVT.